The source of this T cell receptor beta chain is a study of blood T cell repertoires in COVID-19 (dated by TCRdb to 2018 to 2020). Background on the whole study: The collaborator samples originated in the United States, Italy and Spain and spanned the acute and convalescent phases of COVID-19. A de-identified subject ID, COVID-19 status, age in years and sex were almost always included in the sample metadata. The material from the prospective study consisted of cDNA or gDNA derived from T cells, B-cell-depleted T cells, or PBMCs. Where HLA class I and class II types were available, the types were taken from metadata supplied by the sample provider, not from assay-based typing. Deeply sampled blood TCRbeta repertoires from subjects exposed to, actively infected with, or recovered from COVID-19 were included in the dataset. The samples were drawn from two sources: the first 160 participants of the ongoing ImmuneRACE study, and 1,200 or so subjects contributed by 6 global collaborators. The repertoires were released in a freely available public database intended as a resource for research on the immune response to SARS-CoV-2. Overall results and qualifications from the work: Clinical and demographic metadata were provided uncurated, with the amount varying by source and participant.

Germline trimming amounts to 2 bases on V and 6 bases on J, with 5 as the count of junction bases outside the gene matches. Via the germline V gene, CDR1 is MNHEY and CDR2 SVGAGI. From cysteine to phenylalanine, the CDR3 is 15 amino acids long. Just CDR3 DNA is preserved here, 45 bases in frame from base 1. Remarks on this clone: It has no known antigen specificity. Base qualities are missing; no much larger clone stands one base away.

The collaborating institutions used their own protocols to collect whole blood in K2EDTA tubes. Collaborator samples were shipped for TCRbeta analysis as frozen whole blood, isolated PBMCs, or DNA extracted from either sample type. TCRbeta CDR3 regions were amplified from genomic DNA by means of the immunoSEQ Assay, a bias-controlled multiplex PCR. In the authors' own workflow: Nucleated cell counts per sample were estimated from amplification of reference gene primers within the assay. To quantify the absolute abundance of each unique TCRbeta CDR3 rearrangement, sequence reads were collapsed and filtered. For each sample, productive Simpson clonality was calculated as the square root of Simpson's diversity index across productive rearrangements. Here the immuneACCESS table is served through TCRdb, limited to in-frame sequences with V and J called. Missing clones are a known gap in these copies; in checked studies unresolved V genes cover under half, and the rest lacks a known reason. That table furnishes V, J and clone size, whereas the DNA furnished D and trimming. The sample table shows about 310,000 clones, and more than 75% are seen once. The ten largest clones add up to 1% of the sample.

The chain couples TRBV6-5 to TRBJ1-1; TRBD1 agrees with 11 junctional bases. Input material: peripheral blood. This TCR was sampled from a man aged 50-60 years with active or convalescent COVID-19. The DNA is TGTGCCAGCAGTTACCACGGACAGGGGGCTGCTGAAGCTTTCTTT. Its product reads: CASSYHGQGAAEAFF.